This T cell receptor (beta chain) is drawn from a study of blood T cell repertoires in COVID-19. Study-wide context: Donors in the United States, Italy and Spain gave samples during acute or convalescent COVID-19.

The authors' processing: For nucleated cells, counts were estimated from reference gene primer amplification. TCRdb keeps only in-frame clones here, not all; method: immunoSEQ multiplex PCR. That table is the source of V, J and clone size, and D and trimming were worked out from the DNA. Of under 300,000 clones in the sample, roughly 84% were seen once. V lost 4 bases and J 8 bases, leaving 16 bases between the germline ends. Germline V gene lookup returns CDR1 SGHRS and CDR2 YFSETQ. The CDR3 has 14 residues. The sequence derives from a woman between 40 and 50 years old with active or convalescent COVID-19. Sequencing was done on a sample of peripheral blood. The chain employs TRBV5-1 and TRBJ2-1, with D possibly being TRBD1 (5 bases). CDR3 protein: CASSIDSLKDEQFF. The CDR3 DNA sequence: TGCGCCAGCAGCATAGACAGTCTCAAGGATGAGCAGTTCTTC.